This entry lists 15 T cell receptor beta chains sequenced from one sample in a study of cytomegalovirus exposure and HLA in healthy donors. Use of 60 Vbeta and 13 Jbeta primers characterized the PCR. Profiled with immunoSEQ multiplex PCR; TCRdb holds only in-frame clones, not every one. The sample includes approximately 76,000 clones, about 80% of them seen just once. Material for sequencing was PBMCs. Receptor source: a man aged 25 to 40 in good health and CMV-seronegative.

This chain links TRBV11-2 with TRBJ2-7; 10 bases line up with TRBD2. The germline CDR1 and CDR2 sequences are SGHAT and FQNNGV. With 2 bases clipped from V and 4 bases from J, the junction kept 11 bases outside the gene matches. The CDR3 consists of 17 residues. The CDR3 sequence: CASSLTQTSSGSYEQYF. CDR3 DNA: TGTGCCAGCAGCTTAACCCAGACCTCTAGCGGGAGTTACGAGCAGTACTTC.

The J gene is TRBJ2-5, the V gene TRBV29-1; D gene unclear. V dropped 3 bases and J dropped 0 bases, with 8 bases sitting between them. The CDR3 covers 13 residues. Germline CDR1 SQVTM, CDR2 ANQGSEA. The CDR3 loop reads CSVEVRNQETQYF. The CDR3 coding sequence is TGCAGCGTTGAGGTCAGAAACCAAGAGACCCAGTACTTC.

The V and J genes are TRBV5-4 and TRBJ2-7; 8 bases match TRBD2. This CDR3 comprises 13 residues. CDR1 is SGHNT and CDR2 is YYREEE in the germline V gene (reference sequence). The trim removed 3 bases at V and 6 bases at J, leaving 5 bases unmatched. CDR3 coding DNA: TGTGCCAGCAGCTCCGGGACTAGACGCGAGCAGTACTTC. Translating it yields CASSSGTRREQYF.

The chain has TRBV4-3 and TRBJ2-3; the D is unclear. CDR1 and CDR2 from the germline V gene are LGHNA and YSLEER. This CDR3 spans 13 amino acids. The V gene lost 0 bases and the J gene lost 4 bases, with 5 bases spanning the gap. The CDR3 DNA is TGCGCCAGCAGCCAAGAGAGGCCAGATACGCAGTATTTT. Protein product: CASSQERPDTQYF.

This chain joins TRBV7-2 and TRBJ2-7, with 12 bases that match TRBD1. Germline loops: CDR1 SGHTA, CDR2 FQGNSA. V lost 5 bases to trimming and J lost 4 bases; unmatched junction nucleotides: 6. The length of the CDR3 is 15 residues. The CDR3 DNA reads as TGTGCCAGCAGCCAAAGGGACAGGGGGCGGTACGAGCAGTACTTC. The encoded protein is CASSQRDRGRYEQYF.

This clone was recorded a few times. The chain employs TRBV2 and TRBJ2-7; 8 bases line up with TRBD1. V dropped 6 bases and J dropped 3; count of bases not matched to a gene: 4. Germline V gives CDR1 SNHLY, CDR2 FYNNEI. The CDR3 loop spans 13 amino acids. The CDR3 region has the DNA TGTGCCAGCAGGGGCAGGGGGCTCTACGAGCAGTACTTC. It yields the protein CASRGRGLYEQYF.

This clone has a single count. This chain links TRBV7-2 with TRBJ2-3, with 10 bases matching TRBD2. Per the germline V gene, CDR1 is SGHTA and CDR2 is FQGNSA. This CDR3 spans 15 amino acids. The ends lost 2 bases at V and 6 bases at J; junction bases unmatched: 5. The CDR3: CASSLPTSGWDTQYF. The CDR3 DNA follows: TGTGCCAGCAGCTTACCGACTAGCGGGTGGGATACGCAGTATTTT.

This sequence joins TRBV18 and TRBJ2-5, with unresolved D. V was trimmed by 6 bases and J by 0 bases, leaving 17 bases between them. Germline assignment: CDR1 KGHSH and CDR2 LQKENI. CDR3 length: 16 amino acids. CDR3 in DNA: TGTGCCAGCTCCCCTTCTCGCGGAGCGTACCAAGAGACCCAGTACTTC. Protein product: CASSPSRGAYQETQYF. The whole variable domain, remainder taken from reference TRBV18 and TRBJ2-5, is NAGVMQNPRHLVRRRGQEARLRCSPMKGHSHVYWYRQLPEEGLKFMVYLQKENIIDESGMPKERFSAEFPKEGPSILRIQQVVRGDSAAYFCASSPSRGAYQETQYFGPGTRLLVL.

This chain links TRBV14 with TRBJ2-7; 10 positions match TRBD2. Germline V lookup: CDR1 SGHDN, CDR2 FVKESK. The CDR3 runs 17 residues. J gave up 0 bases and V 0 bases, and 5 bases lay outside the gene matches. CDR3 protein: CASSQDGSGRFSYEQYF. The CDR3 bases are TGTGCCAGCAGCCAAGACGGTAGCGGGAGGTTCTCCTACGAGCAGTACTTC.

V gene TRBV21-1 combines with J gene TRBJ2-2; TRBD2 reflects the table's D call only, with no check against the DNA. TRBV21-1 counts as a pseudogene. The CDR3 is 14 residues long. As DNA, the CDR3 is TGTGCCAGCAGCAATAGGAGGCCTAATAGGGAGCTGTTTTTT. This translates into CASSNRRPNRELFF.

This chain links TRBV6-1 with TRBJ1-3; 7 bases agree with TRBD1. V shed 2 bases, J shed 4 bases, and the junction held 8 bases outside the gene matches. The CDR3 loop spans 16 amino acids. CDR1 is MNHNS, CDR2 SASEGT, per germline. CDR3 residues: CASSERRQGAGNTIYF. As DNA, the CDR3 is TGTGCCAGCAGTGAAAGGCGACAGGGAGCCGGAAACACCATATATTTT.

The chain recombines TRBV4-3 with TRBJ2-7, with TRBD1 matching over 7 bases. The germline V gene has CDR1 LGHNA and CDR2 YSLEER. Trimming removed 1 base from V and 1 base from J; junction bases left unmatched: 4. This CDR3 is 15 amino acids long. CDR3 loop: CASSQAATGSYEQYF. The CDR3 DNA is TGCGCCAGCAGCCAAGCGGCGACAGGGTCCTACGAGCAGTACTTC.

V usage is TRBV30 and J usage is TRBJ2-1, with D hard to call. Trimming took off 5 bases at V and 4 bases at J, with 15 bases between the two ends. There are 14 residues in the CDR3. The germline V gene has CDR1 GTSNPN and CDR2 SVGIG (reference sequence). The CDR3 loop is CAWARNAAYNEQFF. The CDR3 DNA follows: TGTGCCTGGGCACGGAACGCGGCTTACAATGAGCAGTTCTTC.

V and J are TRBV19 and TRBJ1-3; no clear D gene. The germline V gene has CDR1 LNHDA and CDR2 SQIVND (reference sequence). Trimming pared 3 bases from V and 0 bases from J, leaving 9 bases between. The CDR3 length is 15 residues. The CDR3: CASSIADISGNTIYF. CDR3 nucleotides: TGTGCCAGTAGTATCGCGGATATCTCTGGAAACACCATATATTTT.

Written as DNA, the CDR3 is TGTGCCAGCAGCTTCTCAGGGGGACCCGAGACCCAGTACTTC. Translated, it gives CASSFSGGPETQYF. This chain connects TRBV7-9 to TRBJ2-5; 7 positions agree with TRBD1. The CDR3 extends over 14 amino acids. Germline CDR1 and CDR2: SEHNR and FQNEAQ (reference sequence). The trim removed 3 bases at V and 5 bases at J, leaving 6 bases unmatched. The variable domain in full, completed from reference TRBV7-9 and TRBJ2-5, reads DTGVSQNPRHKITKRGQNVTFRCDPISEHNRLYWYRQTLGQGPEFLTYFQNEAQLEKSRLLSDRFSAERPKGSFSTLEIQRTEQGDSAMYLCASSFSGGPETQYFGPGTRLLVL.